Each of the 27 T cell receptor beta chains below was sequenced from the same sample in a study of CD8 T cells in ankylosing spondylitis. One entry per CDR3 protein results from TCRdb running MiXCR on the 5' RACE reads. This sample has approximately 250,000 distinct CDR3 sequences, with roughly 32% found just once. Material for sequencing was blood, either unsorted or a sorted T cell fraction (not recorded which). Every receptor here comes from a male donor with ankylosing spondylitis or in good health (not recorded which).

This clonotype was counted ten times or more. The chain joins TRBV20-1 to TRBJ2-2; D unclear. CDR3 length equals 15 residues. Trimming cost V 2 bases and J 0 bases, with 10 bases left between them. Per the germline V gene, CDR1 is DFQATT and CDR2 is SNEGSKA (reference sequence). CDR3 amino acids: CSARSTRTNTGELFF. CDR3 nucleotide sequence: TGCAGTGCTAGATCCACACGAACGAACACCGGGGAGCTGTTTTTT.

The chain joins TRBV12-3 or TRBV12-4 to TRBJ2-1; no firm D call. The V end lost 7 bases, the J end lost 3 bases, and 7 bases lay between the germline ends. This CDR3 spans 12 amino acids. The CDR3 sequence: CASTQDYNEQFF. In DNA form, the CDR3 reads TGTGCCAGCACCCAAGACTACAATGAGCAGTTCTTC.

This clonotype was observed a handful of times. CDR3 sequence (DNA): TGTGCCAGTTTAGGAGCCGGGCCGACAGGATACGAGCAGTACTTC. Protein product: CASLGAGPTGYEQYF. The V call is TRBV7-9, the J call TRBJ2-7, with D perhaps matching TRBD1 (6 bases). The CDR3 has 15 amino acids. The V end was cut by 9 bases, the J end by 4 bases, with 22 bases between. Looked up from germline, CDR1 is SEHNR and CDR2 is FQNEAQ (reference sequence).

Notes on this clonotype: The junction departs from germline at one end; a sequencing error may be responsible. The rearrangement links TRBV12-3 or TRBV12-4 to TRBJ2-3, with 8 bases identical to TRBD2. The CDR3 covers 18 residues. DNA for the CDR3: TGTGCCAGCTGTTTAAACTCGGGGACTAGGCGGAGCACAGATACGCAGTATTTT. This sequence encodes CASCLNSGTRRSTDTQYF.

V usage is TRBV10-2 and J usage is TRBJ1-1; D is perhaps TRBD1 (5 bases). Trimming cost V 4 bases and J 1 base, with 16 bases left between them. CDR3 size: 16 residues. Germline-derived CDR1 and CDR2 are WSHSY and SAAADI. This chain's CDR3 is CASSGSGGSANTEAFF. The CDR3, as DNA: TGCGCCAGCAGTGGGTCCGGGGGGTCGGCGAACACTGAAGCTTTCTTT.

The V call is TRBV7-2, the J call TRBJ1-3, with D hard to call. The CDR3 has 16 amino acids. Trimming removed 3 bases at V and 0 bases at J, with 12 bases between. The V gene's germline CDR1 is SGHTA and CDR2 FQGNSA. The chain's CDR3 is CASSLIGQRSGNTIYF. CDR3 nucleotides: TGTGCCAGCAGCTTGATAGGGCAGCGCTCTGGAAACACCATATATTTT.

V gene TRBV15 combines with J gene TRBJ2-1; 9 bases are shared with TRBD2. The germline V gene encodes CDR1 LNHNV and CDR2 YYDKDF (reference sequence). CDR3 length: 18 amino acids. V was pared by 0 bases and J by 5 bases, with 11 bases of the junction left unmatched. In DNA, the CDR3 is TGTGCCACCAGCAGAGATGCGGTAGCGGGGGCCGGACACAATGAGCAGTTCTTC. It is translated as CATSRDAVAGAGHNEQFF.

V and J are TRBV28 and TRBJ2-3, with D perhaps being TRBD1 or TRBD2 (6 bases each). Per germline, CDR1 MDHEN and CDR2 SYDVKM. Trimming removed 7 bases at V and 4 bases at J, with 15 bases between. The CDR3 consists of 14 residues. CDR3 residues: CASTLGGWPDTQYF. The DNA for the CDR3 is TGTGCCAGCACCCTAGGGGGGTGGCCAGATACGCAGTATTTT. The variable domain in full, completed from reference TRBV28 and TRBJ2-3, reads DVKVTQSSRYLVKRTGEKVFLECVQDMDHENMFWYRQDPGLGLRLIYFSYDVKMKEKGDIPEGYSVSREKKERFSLILESASTNQTSMYLCASTLGGWPDTQYFGPGTRLTVL.

This clonotype has only a few counts. This chain joins TRBV6-5 and TRBJ1-2; TRBD1 matches at 10 bases. The CDR3 length is 16 residues. Germline trimming cut 2 bases from V and 5 bases from J; bases unmatched to any gene: 8. Looked up from germline, CDR1 is MNHEY and CDR2 is SVGAGI. CDR3 sequence (DNA): TGTGCCAGCAGTTACCTGAGGACAGGGGGAATGTATGGCTACACCTTC. Translated: CASSYLRTGGMYGYTF.

In its sample, this clonotype was seen a few times. The chain has TRBV29-1 and TRBJ1-5; D is undetermined. The V and J ends lost 4 bases and 4 bases respectively, with 5 bases between them. Germline CDR1 SQVTM, CDR2 ANQGSEA. The length of the CDR3 is 11 residues. The CDR3: CSVGQNQPQHF. The CDR3 bases are TGCAGCGTTGGCCAGAATCAGCCCCAGCATTTT.

V usage is TRBV27 and J usage is TRBJ1-5; D is unclear. The CDR3 covers 14 residues. Between the trimmed V and J ends, which lost 0 bases and 7 bases, there was a span of 10 bases. Germline-derived CDR1 and CDR2 are MNHEY and SMNVEV (reference sequence). CDR3: CASSLSAGWQPQHF. In DNA, the CDR3 is TGTGCCAGCAGTTTATCGGCGGGTTGGCAGCCCCAGCATTTT.

The chain recombines TRBV18 with TRBJ1-2; no definite D call. The CDR3 is 13 amino acids. Trimming cost V 4 bases and J 2 bases, with 8 bases left between them. Germline CDR1 and CDR2: KGHSH and LQKENI. The chain's CDR3 is CASSLRSNYGYTF. CDR3 sequence (DNA): TGTGCCAGCTCACTCCGTTCCAACTATGGCTACACCTTC.

This rearrangement joins TRBV10-1 to TRBJ2-2; D is unresolved. V gave up 2 bases and J gave up 6 bases, with 10 bases separating them. From germline, CDR1 is WNHNN and CDR2 SYGVQD (reference sequence). This CDR3 has 14 amino acids. In nucleotides, the CDR3 is TGCGCCAGCAGTGAGGGTATGGCCTCCGGGGAGCTGTTTTTT. Translating it yields CASSEGMASGELFF.

The CDR3 nucleotides read TGTGCCACCAGCAGAGATACTCAGGGCAATGAGCAGTTCTTC. This sequence encodes CATSRDTQGNEQFF. The rearrangement links TRBV15 to TRBJ2-1; tentatively, D is TRBD1 (5 bases). Germline V gene sequence: CDR1 LNHNV, CDR2 YYDKDF (reference sequence). This CDR3 has 14 amino acids. V lost 0 bases and J lost 6, with 9 bases in between.

The chain couples TRBV4-1 to TRBJ2-1, with 7 positions matching TRBD1. The germline V gene encodes CDR1 MGHRA and CDR2 YSYEKL. CDR3 length: 15 residues. V dropped 3 bases and J dropped 3; count of bases not matched to a gene: 5. In nucleotides, the CDR3 is TGCGCCAGCAGCCAGGCCGGGACAGACTACAATGAGCAGTTCTTC. Its translation is CASSQAGTDYNEQFF.

The chain has TRBV27 and TRBJ2-1, with TRBD1 identical over 7 bases. The CDR3 spans 13 residues. Germline assignment: CDR1 MNHEY and CDR2 SMNVEV (reference sequence). The ends lost 2 bases at V and 6 bases at J; junction bases unmatched: 1. The CDR3 here is CASSLRGRNEQFF. Written as DNA, the CDR3 is TGTGCCAGCAGTTTAAGGGGGCGCAATGAGCAGTTCTTC.

The rearrangement joins TRBV5-1 to TRBJ2-3, with TRBD2 identical over 9 bases. Germline CDR1 is SGHRS and CDR2 is YFSETQ. The CDR3 extends over 17 amino acids. The V segment lost 0 bases and the J segment 0 bases; nucleotides outside the gene matches: 5. The CDR3 DNA reads TGCGCCAGCAGCTTGGGAGGGACTAGCCTTAGCACAGATACGCAGTATTTT. Its translation: CASSLGGTSLSTDTQYF. Combining the CDR3 with reference TRBV5-1 and TRBJ2-3 gives the whole variable domain KAGVTQTPRYLIKTRGQQVTLSCSPISGHRSVSWYQQTPGQGLQFLFEYFSETQRNKGNFPGRFSGRQFSNSRSEMNVSTLELGDSALYLCASSLGGTSLSTDTQYFGPGTRLTVL.

V gene TRBV12-3 or TRBV12-4 combines with J gene TRBJ2-2; D is unclear. This CDR3 has 12 amino acids. Trimming shortened V by 7 bases and J by 2 bases, and 5 bases separated the two germline ends. CDR3 in DNA: TGTGCCAGCACGACCAACACCGGGGAGCTGTTTTTT. Its protein is CASTTNTGELFF.

The chain joins TRBV29-1 to TRBJ2-1; D gene ambiguous. Germline V gene lookup returns CDR1 SQVTM and CDR2 ANQGSEA. This CDR3 region has 13 residues. Trimming removed 3 bases at V and 3 bases at J, with 9 bases between. The CDR3 reads CSVEAAGYNEQFF. The CDR3 nucleotides read TGCAGCGTTGAGGCAGCCGGCTACAATGAGCAGTTCTTC.

This clonotype was recorded a few times. The chain has TRBV27 and TRBJ2-7; D possibly corresponds to TRBD1 (6 bases). CDR1 is MNHEY, CDR2 SMNVEV, per germline (reference sequence). The CDR3 spans 16 residues. V dropped 4 bases and J dropped 4 bases, with 20 bases sitting between them. The CDR3 reads CASSSILGAGVYEQYF. DNA for the CDR3: TGTGCCAGCAGTTCCATCCTCGGGGCAGGGGTATACGAGCAGTACTTC.

V and J are TRBV15 and TRBJ2-7, with D unresolved. The germline CDR1 and CDR2 sequences are LNHNV and YYDKDF (reference sequence). V was cut by 0 bases and J by 4 bases, with 7 bases left in between. The CDR3 runs to 13 residues. The CDR3 loop is CATSRDVGYEQYF. The CDR3 DNA follows: TGTGCCACCAGCAGAGATGTGGGTTACGAGCAGTACTTC.

The rearrangement uses TRBV6-5 and TRBJ1-2, with TRBD1 as a possible D gene (6 bases). Per the germline V gene, CDR1 is MNHEY and CDR2 is SVGAGI. V was shortened by 0 bases and J by 4 bases, with 12 bases between the two germline ends. The CDR3 extends over 15 amino acids. CDR3 nucleotide sequence: TGTGCCAGCAGTTACTCGGGACATGGCACCTATGGCTACACCTTC. Translating gives CASSYSGHGTYGYTF.

The chain is built from TRBV12-3 or TRBV12-4 and TRBJ2-7, with a weak D call TRBD1 (6 bases). This CDR3 comprises 15 residues. V lost 11 bases and J 0 bases, leaving 20 bases between the germline ends. The CDR3 here is CASDAGAGSSYEQYF. The CDR3 DNA is TGTGCCTCCGACGCAGGGGCTGGAAGCTCCTACGAGCAGTACTTC.

The chain uses TRBV20-1 and TRBJ2-3; possibly TRBD1 for D (6 bases). The CDR3 is 14 residues long. Per the germline V gene, CDR1 is DFQATT and CDR2 is SNEGSKA (reference sequence). Trimming took 3 bases from V and 2 from J, leaving 12 bases between them. CDR3 residues: CSASDRQLTDTQYF. The CDR3 DNA reads as TGCAGTGCTAGCGACAGGCAACTCACAGATACGCAGTATTTT.

The chain is built from TRBV18 and TRBJ2-1; D gene uncertain. V gave up 1 base and J gave up 0 bases, with 4 bases separating them. The V gene's germline CDR1 is KGHSH and CDR2 LQKENI. The CDR3 length is 14 residues. The CDR3 spells CASSPRPSYNEQFF. CDR3 DNA: TGTGCCAGCTCACCACGGCCCTCCTACAATGAGCAGTTCTTC.

A few counts support this clonotype. V is TRBV5-1 and J is TRBJ1-2, with 8 bases matching TRBD1. The CDR3 covers 14 residues. V gave up 4 bases and J gave up 7 bases; unmatched junction bases: 9. CDR1 SGHRS and CDR2 YFSETQ come from the germline V gene. CDR3 amino acids: CASSGTDRVGGYTF. As DNA, the CDR3 is TGCGCCAGCAGCGGGACGGACAGGGTCGGTGGCTACACCTTC.

This rearrangement joins TRBV6-1 to TRBJ2-1; tentatively, D is TRBD1 (6 bases). The ends were cut back, 6 bases at V and 8 bases at J, with 17 bases in the middle. The CDR3 runs 14 residues. Germline V gene data show CDR1 as MNHNS and CDR2 as SASEGT. The CDR3 region has the DNA TGTGCCAGCAGCCTGGCCACAGGGATGGATGAGCAGTTCTTC. This encodes CASSLATGMDEQFF.